This T cell receptor (beta chain) was captured by sequencing in a study of identical twins listed by TCRdb under 2016. Background on the whole study: To test whether fetal clonotypes persist, the study used deep sequencing on TCR alpha and beta repertoires from monozygotic twins, unrelated adults of various ages, and cord blood. To rule out contamination, replicate twin experiments were performed at different times with different library preparation protocols. The paper's findings and limits, for the study overall: Fewer insertions were carried by abundant cord blood beta clonotypes, a similar but weaker trend appeared in young adult naive repertoires, and no such trend appeared in memory repertoires. A weaker excess of twin sharing was found in beta out-of-frame sequences because the signal-to-noise ratio was lowered by fewer shared sequences. Compared with coincidental sharing between unrelated individuals, out-of-frame TCR alpha sequences shared between twins had an excess of sequences with low generation probability. Zero-insertion analyses could be partly confounded by invariant T cells such as MAIT and iNKT, though diverse VJ usage argued against such confounding for most clonotypes. In monozygotic twins, out-of-frame TCR alpha sharing was systematically underestimated by recombination models, although the models agreed with sharing between unrelated individuals. Because the same donors could not be followed over many years, the conclusions depended on cross-sectional statistical analysis.

This clonotype appeared a few times. Its binding antigen is unknown. One base away there is no much larger clone; base qualities are not given. Libraries were prepared through 5' RACE. Sequencing used an Illumina HiSeq 2000. A universal primer binding site was introduced by template switching, and a unique molecular identifier was present in the final cDNA, enabling accurate counting of TCR cDNA molecules. Specific primers in the conserved constant-segment region were used to synthesize first-strand cDNA for the TCR alpha and beta chains. To control for contamination, every cDNA library was double barcoded, receiving both a SMART-Mk sample barcode and Illumina barcodes. TruSeq adapter sequences along with Illumina sample barcodes were introduced in two successive PCR steps. The Illumina HiSeq platform was used with custom primers to sequence TCR alpha and beta cDNA libraries. As for the original processing: Unique molecular identifiers were extracted from raw reads with MiGEC, and CDR3 positions were determined with MiXCR. For each individual, recombination models were inferred using an EM algorithm with the repgenHMM and IGoR tools. Shared clonotypes were analyzed with the tcR package in R, and sharing was normalized by the product of cloneset sizes. To study raw recombination free of thymic and clonal selection effects, out-of-frame nonproductive sequences were analyzed. Clones were called with MiXCR by TCRdb after fastp trimmed the public reads at Q25, and only in-frame beta chains were retained. For every CDR3 protein sequence, its rows merge into one entry that carries the most common genes and DNA. The V and J calls reflect TCRdb's pipeline rather than the authors' work. This sample holds 400,000 to 600,000 distinct CDR3 sequences; approximately 20% were observed only once. The biggest ten clones account for around 0.48% of the sample.

Every donor in the study was a healthy Caucasian. Three pairs of female monozygotic twins, all aged roughly 18 to 29 years, were included in the twin cohort. CD4+ and CD8+ T cell populations were isolated with positive isolation kits from Invitrogen. In addition, the sample was reused for a study of yellow fever vaccine responses in identical twins. As the second study states: The T cell response to vaccination in identical twins was reported by the authors to appear partly convergent and partly personalized. The study precisely tracked vaccine-responding T cell clones in identical twins.

This receptor was taken from a woman under 30 in good health. The sample comprised CD4+ T cells sorted from blood.

CDR3 reads: CASSRRPGNTEAFF. The DNA sequence is given as TGTGCCAGTAGTAGACGTCCCGGGAACACTGAAGCTTTCTTT. The rearrangement joined TRBV19 to TRBJ1-1; the D gene identity is not certain. Spanning cysteine to phenylalanine, the CDR3 consists of 14 amino acids. Of all the DNA, just the CDR3 is kept, 42 bases in frame from base 1. From a lookup of the germline V gene (reference sequence), CDR1 and CDR2 are LNHDA and SQIVND. V lost 4 bases and J lost 1 base; the stretch between them is 10 bases long.